Included here is one T cell receptor beta chain sequence, with context. The antigen is undetermined. This specimen belongs to a study of cytomegalovirus exposure and HLA in healthy donors. Study-wide points: Many donors shared some public TCRs, even though most TCR sequences were rare.

The V gene's germline CDR1 is SGHDT and CDR2 YYEEEE. V was clipped by 1 base and J by 11 bases, with 19 bases between them. CDR3 length equals 14 residues. Assay: immunoSEQ multiplex PCR; the TCRdb copy retains only in-frame clones and omits some. The sample contains roughly 60,000 clones, roughly nine tenths of which appear only once. The chain is built from TRBV5-6 and TRBJ2-7; perhaps TRBD2 as D (6 bases). The clonotype was recovered from a woman aged 25 to 45 in good health and CMV-seronegative. The sample comprised PBMCs. The chain's CDR3 is CASSLLAGGGSEYF. The CDR3 DNA sequence: TGTGCCAGCAGCTTGTTGGCCGGTGGGGGGAGTGAGTACTTC.